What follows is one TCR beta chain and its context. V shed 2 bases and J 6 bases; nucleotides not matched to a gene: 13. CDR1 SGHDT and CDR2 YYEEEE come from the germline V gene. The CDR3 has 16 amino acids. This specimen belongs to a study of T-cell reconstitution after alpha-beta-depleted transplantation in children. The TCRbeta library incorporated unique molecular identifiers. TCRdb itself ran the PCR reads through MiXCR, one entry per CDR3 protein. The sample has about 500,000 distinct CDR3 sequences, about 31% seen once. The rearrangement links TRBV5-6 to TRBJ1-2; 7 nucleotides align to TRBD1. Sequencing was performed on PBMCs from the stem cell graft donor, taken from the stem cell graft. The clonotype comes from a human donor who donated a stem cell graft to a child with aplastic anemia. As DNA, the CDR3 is TGTGCCAGCAGCTTCCGGACAACAGGGGAAGGGAATGGCTACACCTTC. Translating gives CASSFRTTGEGNGYTF.